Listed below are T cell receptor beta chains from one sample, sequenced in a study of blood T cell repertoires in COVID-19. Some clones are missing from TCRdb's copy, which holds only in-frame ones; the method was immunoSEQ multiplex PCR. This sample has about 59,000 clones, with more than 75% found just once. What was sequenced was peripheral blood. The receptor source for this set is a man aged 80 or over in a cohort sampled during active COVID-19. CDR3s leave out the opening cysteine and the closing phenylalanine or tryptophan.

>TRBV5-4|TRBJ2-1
ASSLAPGSSYNEQF
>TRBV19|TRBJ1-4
ASTREQGDNEKLF
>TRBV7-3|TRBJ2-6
ASSPVVGVGGANVLT
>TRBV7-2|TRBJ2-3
ASSLVGGRAPDTQY
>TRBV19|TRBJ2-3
ASSLTGFTQY
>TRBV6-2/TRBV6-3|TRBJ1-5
ASSRYSNQPQH
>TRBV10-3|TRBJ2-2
AISLAEGGELF
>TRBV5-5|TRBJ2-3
ASSQTRDTQY
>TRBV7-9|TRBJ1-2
ASSLEGRPHGYT
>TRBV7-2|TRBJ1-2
ASSPQNPDRGQGYT
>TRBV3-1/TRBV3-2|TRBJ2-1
ASSWTSGYNEQF